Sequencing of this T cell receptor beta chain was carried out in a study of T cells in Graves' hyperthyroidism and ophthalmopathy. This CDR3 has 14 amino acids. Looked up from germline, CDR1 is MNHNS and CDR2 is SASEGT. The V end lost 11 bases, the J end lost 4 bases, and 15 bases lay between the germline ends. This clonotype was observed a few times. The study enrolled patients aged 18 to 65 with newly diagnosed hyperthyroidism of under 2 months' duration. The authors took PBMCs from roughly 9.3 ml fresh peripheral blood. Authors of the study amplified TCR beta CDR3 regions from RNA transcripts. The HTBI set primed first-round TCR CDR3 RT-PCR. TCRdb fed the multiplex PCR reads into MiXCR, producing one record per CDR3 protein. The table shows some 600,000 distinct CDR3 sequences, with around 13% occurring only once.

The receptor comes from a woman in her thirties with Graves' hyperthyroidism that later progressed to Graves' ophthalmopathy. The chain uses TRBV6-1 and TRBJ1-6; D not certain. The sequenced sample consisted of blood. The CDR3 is CASRFQEYNSPLHF. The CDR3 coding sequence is TGTGCCTCCCGTTTTCAGGAGTATAATTCACCCCTCCACTTT.